A single sample gave rise to the 10 T cell receptor beta chains below, sequenced in a study of blood T cells in healthy people across ages. Combining a sample-barcoded 5' primer with a J-beta primer mix, a second PCR ran for about 6 to 12 cycles. TCRdb reprocessed the 5' RACE reads via MiXCR and lists one record per CDR3 protein. The data hold almost 300,000 distinct CDR3 sequences, with 25% to 30% observed a single time. Sequenced: blood. Every receptor here comes from a woman between 65 and 79 years old in good health.

This clonotype is classed as medium-sized. This chain joins TRBV20-1 and TRBJ1-4; 7 nucleotides agree with TRBD1. The CDR3 has 12 residues. Germline CDR1 DFQATT, CDR2 SNEGSKA (reference sequence). J gave up 4 bases and V 5 bases, and 1 base lay outside the gene matches. As DNA, the CDR3 is TGCAGTGCTTGGGACAGTAATGAAAAACTGTTTTTT. Its translation is CSAWDSNEKLFF.

The V call is TRBV3-1, the J call TRBJ2-5; D not certain. The DNA end is more similar to TRBJ2-1, so the J call may be wrong. CDR1 and CDR2 (germline): LGHDT, YNNKEL (reference sequence). The CDR3 spans 12 residues. The CDR3 sequence: CASTDRRGEQFF. The CDR3 nucleotides read TGTGCCAGCACCGATCGGCGAGGTGAGCAGTTCTTC.

The rearrangement uses TRBV12-3 or TRBV12-4 and TRBJ2-7; D call uncertain. Between the trimmed V and J ends, which lost 6 bases and 7 bases, there was a span of 13 bases. The CDR3 loop spans 12 amino acids. The CDR3 nucleotides are TGTGCCAGCAGGTACTTCTTGGGTGAGCAGTACTTC. Its protein product is CASRYFLGEQYF.

This clonotype was seen repeatedly, ten times or more. The V and J genes are TRBV29-1 and TRBJ1-4; D remains ambiguous. There are 12 residues in the CDR3. V shed 7 bases and J shed 5 bases, with 11 bases lying between them. The germline V gene encodes CDR1 SQVTM and CDR2 ANQGSEA. The CDR3 protein is CSAVWGNEKLFF. Written as DNA, the CDR3 is TGCAGCGCTGTTTGGGGAAATGAAAAACTGTTTTTT.

This clonotype has at least ten counts. This chain joins TRBV28 and TRBJ2-7; 14 bases align to TRBD2. The CDR3 spans 15 residues. Germline V lookup: CDR1 MDHEN, CDR2 SYDVKM. V gave up 6 bases and J gave up 4 bases; unmatched junction bases: 5. For the CDR3, the DNA is TGTGCCAGCAGCCCCGGGACTAGCGGGAGTTACGAGCAGTACTTC. Translation: CASSPGTSGSYEQYF.

This clonotype was seen only a few times. The V gene is TRBV12-3 or TRBV12-4, the J gene TRBJ2-7; TRBD1 matches 7 bases. The CDR3 is 19 amino acids. J was trimmed by 3 bases and V by 6 bases; bases with no gene match: 23. The CDR3 DNA follows: TGTGCCAGCAGCTTCTATCCGGGACAGACCTCTTCGGGTAACTACGAGCAGTACTTC. Translating gives CASSFYPGQTSSGNYEQYF.

This chain joins TRBV5-1 and TRBJ1-2; 8 nucleotides match TRBD1. Unmatched junction bases numbered 10, after V lost 4 bases and J lost 8 bases. The CDR3 has 14 residues. CDR1 is SGHRS and CDR2 is YFSETQ in the germline V gene. The CDR3 nucleotides are TGCGCCAGCAGCCCAAGAGGACAGGGTCGAGGCTACACCTTC. Protein: CASSPRGQGRGYTF.

This clonotype was recorded at least ten times. The chain carries TRBV28 and TRBJ2-2; possibly TRBD2 for D (5 bases). This CDR3 is 15 amino acids long. V was pared by 6 bases and J by 6 bases, with 17 bases between. Germline V CDR1 and CDR2: MDHEN, SYDVKM. The CDR3 spells CASSRHQTSSGELFF. Here the CDR3 DNA reads TGTGCCAGCAGCCGTCACCAAACTAGTTCCGGGGAGCTGTTTTTT.

J is TRBJ2-3 and V is TRBV7-2, with D possibly being TRBD2 (6 bases). Trimming shortened V by 1 base and J by 5 bases, and 16 bases separated the two germline ends. Germline V lookup: CDR1 SGHTA, CDR2 FQGNSA. The CDR3 spans 16 residues. The CDR3 DNA is TGTGCCAGCAGCTTAGTTTCGGGAGCACCGGGAGATACGCAGTATTTT. Its translation: CASSLVSGAPGDTQYF.

The rearrangement uses TRBV29-1 and TRBJ2-5; D gene uncertain. TRBJ2-1 matches the DNA end more closely, so the J call is doubtful. From germline, CDR1 is SQVTM and CDR2 ANQGSEA. CDR3 length: 12 amino acids. Here the CDR3 DNA reads TGCAGCGTTGGGTCTAGCTACAATGAGCAGTTCTTC. Its translation is CSVGSSYNEQFF.